The rows below give T cell receptor beta chains drawn from one sample of a study of CD8+ T cells in alopecia areata. TCRdb's copy holds only in-frame clones and misses some; the assay was immunoSEQ multiplex PCR. The table has some 210,000 clones, 57% seen once. The sample here was CD4+ T cells sorted from blood, taken at week 0. These receptor sequences come from a human donor with alopecia areata. Each CDR3 is given with its conserved first and last residue. Fields, in order: clone size, J gene, D gene, V gene, CDR3 protein, CDR3 DNA. D genes are given only for firm matches. A clone size is listed for some rows: how often the clone was seen (once, few, many), or a class if it is expanded.

clone_size: few
j_call: TRBJ2-7
d_call: .
v_call: TRBV29-1
cdr3_aa: CSVEEWAGNFYEQYF
cdr3_nt: TGCAGCGTTGAAGAGTGGGCAGGGAATTTTTACGAGCAGTACTTC

clone_size: .
j_call: TRBJ2-7
d_call: .
v_call: TRBV29-1
cdr3_aa: CSVGGNSYEQYF
cdr3_nt: TGCAGCGTTGGCGGGAACTCCTACGAGCAGTACTTC

clone_size: .
j_call: TRBJ2-7
d_call: .
v_call: TRBV6-5
cdr3_aa: CASSRPGIRYEQYF
cdr3_nt: TGTGCCAGCAGTCGTCCCGGGATCCGCTACGAGCAGTACTTC

clone_size: .
j_call: TRBJ2-5
d_call: .
v_call: TRBV5-4
cdr3_aa: CASSRQETQYF
cdr3_nt: TGTGCCAGCAGCCGACAAGAGACCCAGTACTTC

clone_size: .
j_call: TRBJ2-1
d_call: .
v_call: TRBV4-1
cdr3_aa: CASSQVYRGRYNEQFF
cdr3_nt: TGCGCCAGCAGCCAAGTTTACCGGGGGCGATACAATGAGCAGTTCTTC

clone_size: .
j_call: TRBJ1-5
d_call: .
v_call: TRBV4-1
cdr3_aa: CASSHNGGKGNQPQHF
cdr3_nt: TGCGCCAGCAGCCATAACGGGGGAAAGGGCAATCAGCCCCAGCATTTT

clone_size: once
j_call: TRBJ2-7
d_call: .
v_call: TRBV9
cdr3_aa: CASSVGPGIEYEQYF
cdr3_nt: TGTGCCAGCAGCGTAGGCCCGGGTATAGAGTACGAGCAGTACTTC

clone_size: few
j_call: TRBJ1-2
d_call: TRBD1
v_call: TRBV9
cdr3_aa: CASTTGNSGGYTF
cdr3_nt: TGTGCCAGCACGACAGGGAATTCAGGTGGCTACACCTTC

clone_size: .
j_call: TRBJ2-4
d_call: .
v_call: TRBV29-1
cdr3_aa: CSVDWRGQNIQYF
cdr3_nt: TGCAGCGTTGACTGGCGGGGGCAAAACATTCAGTACTTC

clone_size: many
j_call: TRBJ1-4
d_call: .
v_call: TRBV23-1
cdr3_aa: CASGYRATNEKLFF
cdr3_nt: TGCGCCAGCGGATACAGGGCAACTAATGAAAAACTGTTTTTT

clone_size: once
j_call: TRBJ2-1
d_call: TRBD1
v_call: TRBV25-1
cdr3_aa: CASSDETGYNEQFF
cdr3_nt: TGTGCCAGCAGTGACGAGACAGGGTACAATGAGCAGTTCTTC

clone_size: few
j_call: TRBJ2-5
d_call: TRBD2
v_call: TRBV29-1
cdr3_aa: CSVRGLAGLETQYF
cdr3_nt: TGCAGCGTTCGGGGGCTAGCGGGACTAGAGACCCAGTACTTC

clone_size: few
j_call: TRBJ2-5
d_call: .
v_call: TRBV4-2
cdr3_aa: CASSQDPGETQYF
cdr3_nt: TGTGCCAGCAGCCAAGATCCCGGGGAGACCCAGTACTTC

clone_size: .
j_call: TRBJ2-3
d_call: .
v_call: TRBV28
cdr3_aa: CASSSGRRPSDTQYF
cdr3_nt: TGTGCCAGCAGTTCTGGGAGGAGGCCATCAGATACGCAGTATTTT

clone_size: .
j_call: TRBJ1-6
d_call: .
v_call: TRBV9
cdr3_aa: CASSGTGEASLHF
cdr3_nt: TGTGCCAGCAGCGGTACAGGCGAGGCATCCCTCCACTTT

clone_size: few
j_call: TRBJ2-5
d_call: .
v_call: TRBV21-1
cdr3_aa: CASSLRDRKQETQYF
cdr3_nt: TGTGCCAGCAGCCTCCGGGACAGGAAACAAGAGACCCAGTACTTC

clone_size: few
j_call: TRBJ2-6
d_call: .
v_call: TRBV7-3
cdr3_aa: CASSLTPAGFGPGANVLTF
cdr3_nt: TGTGCCAGCAGCTTAACTCCGGCCGGGTTTGGCCCTGGGGCCAACGTCCTGACTTTC

clone_size: few
j_call: TRBJ1-5
d_call: .
v_call: TRBV5-1
cdr3_aa: CASSLEGTQPQHF
cdr3_nt: TGCGCCAGCAGCTTGGAAGGGACCCAGCCCCAGCATTTT

clone_size: few
j_call: TRBJ2-2
d_call: TRBD1
v_call: TRBV4-1
cdr3_aa: CASSRDRGNTGELFF
cdr3_nt: TGCGCCAGCAGCAGAGACAGGGGGAACACCGGGGAGCTGTTTTTT

clone_size: once
j_call: TRBJ1-1
d_call: .
v_call: TRBV30
cdr3_aa: CAWSVLGGQTEAFF
cdr3_nt: TGTGCCTGGAGTGTACTCGGGGGTCAGACTGAAGCTTTCTTT

clone_size: .
j_call: TRBJ2-7
d_call: .
v_call: TRBV7-9
cdr3_aa: CASSPGTVLGEQYF
cdr3_nt: TGTGCCAGCAGCCCCGGGACGGTCCTAGGGGAGCAGTACTTC

clone_size: .
j_call: TRBJ2-1
d_call: TRBD2
v_call: TRBV5-6
cdr3_aa: CASSLAGAYNEQFF
cdr3_nt: TGTGCCAGCAGCCTAGCGGGGGCTTACAATGAGCAGTTCTTC

clone_size: many
j_call: TRBJ1-1
d_call: TRBD1
v_call: TRBV29-1
cdr3_aa: CSPQGDTEAFF
cdr3_nt: TGCAGCCCCCAGGGGGACACTGAAGCTTTCTTT

clone_size: .
j_call: TRBJ2-3
d_call: TRBD2
v_call: TRBV30
cdr3_aa: CAWSVLASGTDTQYF
cdr3_nt: TGTGCCTGGAGTGTCCTGGCTAGCGGAACAGATACGCAGTATTTT

clone_size: few
j_call: TRBJ1-1
d_call: .
v_call: TRBV23-1
cdr3_aa: CARGTGLNTEAFF
cdr3_nt: TGCGCCAGAGGAACAGGGCTGAACACTGAAGCTTTCTTT

clone_size: .
j_call: TRBJ2-7
d_call: TRBD2
v_call: TRBV4-1
cdr3_aa: CASSQASGSYEQYF
cdr3_nt: TGCGCCAGCAGCCAAGCCAGCGGGAGTTACGAGCAGTACTTC

clone_size: .
j_call: TRBJ2-3
d_call: .
v_call: TRBV7-3
cdr3_aa: CASSPTRTDTQYF
cdr3_nt: TGTGCCAGCAGCCCAACACGCACAGATACGCAGTATTTT

clone_size: .
j_call: TRBJ1-2
d_call: TRBD1
v_call: TRBV5-4
cdr3_aa: CASSLGQGINGYTF
cdr3_nt: TGTGCCAGCAGCTTGGGACAGGGGATTAATGGCTACACCTTC

clone_size: .
j_call: TRBJ1-3
d_call: .
v_call: TRBV30
cdr3_aa: CAWSYSWPFGNTIYF
cdr3_nt: TGTGCCTGGAGTTACTCGTGGCCCTTCGGAAACACCATATATTTT

clone_size: .
j_call: TRBJ2-5
d_call: TRBD2
v_call: TRBV5-4
cdr3_aa: CASSLAAGSGSPETQYF
cdr3_nt: TGTGCCAGCAGCTTGGCCGCGGGTAGCGGGAGCCCGGAGACCCAGTACTTC

clone_size: .
j_call: TRBJ2-3
d_call: .
v_call: TRBV10-3
cdr3_aa: CAISAVGTDTQYF
cdr3_nt: TGTGCCATCAGTGCGGTTGGCACAGATACGCAGTATTTT

clone_size: .
j_call: TRBJ2-3
d_call: TRBD1
v_call: TRBV6-5
cdr3_aa: CASSYLGQGAGTQYF
cdr3_nt: TGTGCCAGCAGTTACTTGGGACAGGGGGCGGGCACGCAGTATTTT

clone_size: .
j_call: TRBJ2-7
d_call: .
v_call: TRBV10-3
cdr3_aa: CATAHSSPVSEQYF
cdr3_nt: TGTGCCACCGCCCACTCTTCCCCGGTTTCCGAGCAGTACTTC

clone_size: .
j_call: TRBJ2-2
d_call: .
v_call: TRBV30
cdr3_aa: CAWSRGRSEAGELFF
cdr3_nt: TGTGCCTGGAGCAGAGGGAGATCGGAGGCCGGGGAGCTGTTTTTT

clone_size: few
j_call: TRBJ2-5
d_call: TRBD1
v_call: TRBV30
cdr3_aa: CAWSPTGPETQYF
cdr3_nt: TGTGCCTGGAGTCCGACAGGGCCAGAGACCCAGTACTTC

clone_size: .
j_call: TRBJ1-5
d_call: .
v_call: TRBV25-1
cdr3_aa: CASRAGWEQPQHF
cdr3_nt: TGTGCCAGCAGAGCAGGTTGGGAGCAGCCCCAGCATTTT

clone_size: .
j_call: TRBJ1-2
d_call: TRBD1
v_call: TRBV30
cdr3_aa: CAWSAPGTGINYGYTF
cdr3_nt: TGTGCCTGGAGTGCACCCGGGACAGGGATTAACTATGGCTACACCTTC

clone_size: few
j_call: TRBJ2-7
d_call: .
v_call: TRBV2
cdr3_aa: CASSGWREQYF
cdr3_nt: TGTGCCAGCAGTGGATGGAGGGAGCAGTACTTC

clone_size: .
j_call: TRBJ2-7
d_call: .
v_call: TRBV2
cdr3_aa: CASTRRDTAYEQYF
cdr3_nt: TGTGCCAGCACTCGCCGGGACACCGCCTACGAGCAGTACTTC

clone_size: .
j_call: TRBJ1-2
d_call: .
v_call: TRBV29-1
cdr3_aa: CSTTEGFNYGYTF
cdr3_nt: TGCAGCACCACCGAGGGCTTTAACTATGGCTACACCTTC

clone_size: few
j_call: TRBJ2-6
d_call: .
v_call: TRBV5-1
cdr3_aa: CASSLEGVVLTF
cdr3_nt: TGCGCCAGCAGCTTGGAGGGAGTCGTCCTGACTTTC

clone_size: many
j_call: TRBJ2-1
d_call: TRBD1
v_call: TRBV15
cdr3_aa: CATSRDRVGYNEQFF
cdr3_nt: TGTGCCACCAGCCGGGACAGGGTCGGCTACAATGAGCAGTTCTTC

clone_size: .
j_call: TRBJ1-4
d_call: .
v_call: TRBV4-1
cdr3_aa: CASSQYFVLKGEKLFF
cdr3_nt: TGCGCCAGCAGCCAATATTTCGTCCTGAAGGGTGAAAAACTGTTTTTT

clone_size: .
j_call: TRBJ2-1
d_call: .
v_call: TRBV29-1
cdr3_aa: CSFPRWDQHNEQFF
cdr3_nt: TGCAGTTTTCCGAGGTGGGACCAGCACAATGAGCAGTTCTTC

clone_size: .
j_call: TRBJ2-3
d_call: .
v_call: TRBV7-2
cdr3_aa: CASDPFGQATDTQYF
cdr3_nt: TGTGCCAGCGACCCCTTTGGGCAGGCCACAGATACGCAGTATTTT

clone_size: few
j_call: TRBJ2-6
d_call: .
v_call: TRBV5-1
cdr3_aa: CASSSSISGANVLTF
cdr3_nt: TGCGCCAGCAGCTCTTCGATCTCTGGGGCCAACGTCCTGACTTTC

clone_size: .
j_call: TRBJ2-3
d_call: TRBD2
v_call: TRBV29-1
cdr3_aa: CSVFGTSNTDTQYF
cdr3_nt: TGCAGCGTATTCGGGACTAGTAACACAGATACGCAGTATTTT

clone_size: .
j_call: TRBJ2-7
d_call: .
v_call: TRBV5-8
cdr3_aa: CASSLGGARTYEQYF
cdr3_nt: TGTGCCAGCAGCTTGGGAGGGGCCAGAACCTACGAGCAGTACTTC

clone_size: once
j_call: TRBJ1-2
d_call: .
v_call: TRBV5-1
cdr3_aa: CASSLARDGYTF
cdr3_nt: TGCGCCAGCAGCTTGGCTAGAGATGGCTACACCTTC